The source of this TCR beta chain is a study of blood T cell repertoires in COVID-19. Here immunoSEQ multiplex PCR was the method, and the copy in TCRdb shows in-frame clones only, minus some. This table holds approximately 120,000 clones, 79% found once. V dropped 3 bases and J dropped 2 bases, with 6 bases sitting between them. Per germline, CDR1 KGHSH and CDR2 LQKENI. The CDR3 spans 13 residues. The receptor was isolated from a man aged 35-49 years with active or convalescent COVID-19. V and J are TRBV18 and TRBJ2-3, with D uncertain. Sequenced: peripheral blood. CDR3 residues: CASSPQSTDTQYF. DNA of the CDR3: TGTGCCAGCTCACCTCAGTCCACAGATACGCAGTATTTT.